These 32 T cell receptor beta chains were sequenced from one sample in a study of T cell repertoires in ileal Crohn's disease. Method: immunoSEQ multiplex PCR; TCRdb's copy keeps in-frame clones and lacks some. The sample includes under 9,000 clones, 70% to 85% of them seen just once. Sequenced material: ileal tissue. These receptors all come from an adult with Crohn's disease.

The chain couples TRBV6-5 to TRBJ2-3; 9 bases match TRBD1. This CDR3 is built from 14 residues. The V segment lost 6 bases and the J segment 4 bases; nucleotides outside the gene matches: 5. Germline lookup yields CDR1 MNHEY and CDR2 SVGAGI. The CDR3 sequence: CASRDRGGSDTQYF. CDR3 nucleotides: TGTGCCAGCAGGGACAGGGGCGGATCAGATACGCAGTATTTT.

This sequence joins TRBV7-9 and TRBJ1-1; TRBD1 agrees at 8 bases. The CDR3 spans 15 residues. V lost 5 bases to trimming and J lost 4 bases; unmatched junction nucleotides: 9. Germline-derived CDR1 and CDR2 are SEHNR and FQNEAQ (reference sequence). The CDR3 loop reads CASSPRGQGFTEAFF. CDR3 nucleotides: TGTGCCAGCAGCCCACGAGGACAGGGATTCACTGAAGCTTTCTTT.

V usage is TRBV28 and J usage is TRBJ2-7, with D tentatively TRBD1 (6 bases). This CDR3 has 15 amino acids. Between the trimmed V and J ends, which lost 3 bases and 1 base, there was a span of 13 bases. Germline V CDR1 and CDR2: MDHEN, SYDVKM. The DNA of the CDR3 is TGTGCCAGCAGTTTCCGGGACACCGTTTCCTACGAGCAGTACTTC. This translates into CASSFRDTVSYEQYF.

The V gene is TRBV7-9, the J gene TRBJ1-1; TRBD1 is a possible D gene (5 bases). The V and J ends lost 2 bases and 3 bases respectively, with 13 bases between them. Germline CDR1 reads SEHNR; CDR2 reads FQNEAQ (reference sequence). The CDR3 has 15 residues. The chain's CDR3 is CASSLSGTGHTEAFF. For the CDR3, the DNA is TGTGCCAGCAGCTTAAGTGGCACAGGTCACACTGAAGCTTTCTTT.

This sequence joins TRBV28 and TRBJ2-3; weak D call: TRBD1 (5 bases). The CDR3 sequence is 13 residues long. The V gene's germline CDR1 is MDHEN and CDR2 SYDVKM. The CDR3 loop is CGAGSFRVDTQYF. In DNA, the CDR3 is TGTGGCGCAGGGTCTTTTAGGGTTGATACGCAGTATTTT.

J is TRBJ2-6 and V is TRBV18, with no clear D. This CDR3 is 14 amino acids long. The germline gives CDR1 KGHSH, CDR2 LQKENI. With 6 bases removed from V and 0 bases from J, the gap between germline ends came to 6 bases. CDR3 nucleotides: TGTGCCAGCTCGCCGAGCTCTGGGGCCAACGTCCTGACTTTC. Translating gives CASSPSSGANVLTF.

To note about this clone: In the same sample, other DNA sequences code for this CDR3. V gene TRBV6-1 combines with J gene TRBJ2-5; 7 positions agree with TRBD1. J lost 4 bases, V lost 2 bases, and 4 bases had no gene match. The CDR3 is 14 residues long. CDR1 and CDR2 from the germline V gene are MNHNS and SASEGT. CDR3 sequence reads: CASSETRGRETQYF. The CDR3, as DNA: TGTGCCAGCAGTGAAACGAGGGGGCGAGAGACCCAGTACTTC.

The genes are TRBV9 and TRBJ1-6; a possible D gene is TRBD1 (6 bases). The CDR3 consists of 15 residues. V gave up 0 bases and J gave up 9 bases, with 13 bases separating them. Looked up from germline, CDR1 is SGDLS and CDR2 is YYNGEE. The CDR3 DNA follows: TGTGCCAGCAGCGTAGGTCCAGGGGAGGGTTCACCCCTCCACTTT. Translation: CASSVGPGEGSPLHF.

The V and J genes are TRBV19 and TRBJ2-4; 9 positions agree with TRBD1. CDR1 and CDR2 (germline): LNHDA, SQIVND (reference sequence). This CDR3 has 16 residues. Germline trimming cut 5 bases from V and 9 bases from J; bases unmatched to any gene: 14. Here the CDR3 DNA reads TGTGCCAGTAGTGCTGCCGGGACAGGGACCCTCGGCATTCAGTACTTC. Translation: CASSAAGTGTLGIQYF.

V and J are TRBV19 and TRBJ1-1; 9 positions agree with TRBD1. The CDR3 is 14 residues long. With V trimmed by 8 bases and J by 8 bases, 12 bases remained unmatched. Germline V CDR1 and CDR2: LNHDA, SQIVND (reference sequence). CDR3 protein: CASSKPGQGAEAFF. CDR3 nucleotide sequence: TGTGCCAGTTCTAAACCGGGACAGGGAGCGGAAGCTTTCTTT.

This clone appeared once. The chain has TRBV7-9 and TRBJ2-3, with 12 bases lining up with TRBD2. The CDR3 covers 16 residues. Per the germline V gene, CDR1 is SEHNR and CDR2 is FQNEAQ (reference sequence). Trimming removed 6 bases from V and 2 bases from J; junction bases left unmatched: 6. This chain's CDR3 is CASSYTSGRTTDTQYF. In nucleotides, the CDR3 is TGTGCCAGCAGTTACACTAGCGGGAGGACCACAGATACGCAGTATTTT. The variable domain in full, with the rest retrieved from reference TRBV7-9 and TRBJ2-3, is DTGVSQNPRHKITKRGQNVTFRCDPISEHNRLYWYRQTLGQGPEFLTYFQNEAQLEKSRLLSDRFSAERPKGSFSTLEIQRTEQGDSAMYLCASSYTSGRTTDTQYFGPGTRLTVL.

V usage is TRBV9 and J usage is TRBJ1-5; 8 bases agree with TRBD1. The CDR3 spans 15 residues. V lost 3 bases to trimming and J lost 3 bases; unmatched junction nucleotides: 5. Germline V gene data show CDR1 as SGDLS and CDR2 as YYNGEE. The CDR3 region has the DNA TGTGCCAGCAGCGCAGGGGGCATTGTCAATCAGCCCCAGCATTTT. It codes for CASSAGGIVNQPQHF.

V usage is TRBV6-1 and J usage is TRBJ1-6; TRBD1 might be the D (5 bases). There are 16 residues in the CDR3. V was shortened by 1 base and J by 0 bases, with 7 bases between the two germline ends. Germline CDR1 reads MNHNS; CDR2 reads SASEGT. The CDR3 protein is CASSEGTYSYNSPLHF. Written as DNA, the CDR3 is TGTGCCAGCAGTGAAGGGACATACTCCTATAATTCACCCCTCCACTTT.

V and J are TRBV10-3 and TRBJ2-3, with 9 bases identical to TRBD2. The V gene end was trimmed by 3 bases and the J gene end by 5 bases; junction bases not matched to a gene: 9. The CDR3 loop spans 16 amino acids. Germline lookup yields CDR1 ENHRY and CDR2 SYGVKD. The CDR3 DNA is TGTGCCATCAGTGACGGTACTAGCGGGTTATTAGATACGCAGTATTTT. It yields the protein CAISDGTSGLLDTQYF.

The chain links TRBV4-1 to TRBJ2-7, with 11 bases matching TRBD2. Germline-derived CDR1 and CDR2 are MGHRA and YSYEKL. V lost 1 base, J lost 0 bases, and 5 bases stayed unmatched. The CDR3 extends over 17 amino acids. The DNA for the CDR3 is TGCGCCAGCAGCCAAGGATCCGGGACTAGCGGCTCCTACGAGCAGTACTTC. It encodes CASSQGSGTSGSYEQYF.

CDR3 amino acids: CASSSGQLNEKLFF. CDR3 nucleotide sequence: TGTGCCAGCAGTTCTGGACAGCTGAATGAAAAACTGTTTTTT. This sequence joins TRBV6-6 and TRBJ1-4; D may be TRBD1 (6 bases). Germline V lookup: CDR1 MNHNY, CDR2 SVGAGI (reference sequence). There are 14 residues in the CDR3. V lost 4 bases, J lost 5 bases, and 11 bases lay in between.

The rearrangement links TRBV13 to TRBJ1-1; 7 positions agree with TRBD1. CDR3 size: 15 residues. In germline, CDR1 is PRHDT, CDR2 FYEKMQ (reference sequence). Trimming cost V 5 bases and J 1 base; bases outside gene matches: 7. The CDR3 DNA sequence: TGTGCCAGCAGCCAGCGACAGGGATCGAACACTGAAGCTTTCTTT. It encodes CASSQRQGSNTEAFF.

This rearrangement joins TRBV7-6 to TRBJ2-3; perhaps TRBD1 as D (5 bases). The CDR3 loop spans 13 amino acids. The germline V and J ends were trimmed by 5 bases and 4 bases, with 10 bases remaining between them. Germline CDR1 is SGHVS and CDR2 is FNYEAQ. CDR3 loop: CASSPDTSDTQYF. The CDR3 nucleotides read TGTGCCAGCAGCCCGGACACTTCAGATACGCAGTATTTT.

The chain employs TRBV9 and TRBJ1-5; D perhaps matches TRBD1 (5 bases). The CDR3 extends over 14 amino acids. V was cut by 3 bases and J by 1 base, with 8 bases left in between. In germline, CDR1 is SGDLS, CDR2 YYNGEE. The CDR3 loop is CASSAQESNQPQHF. The CDR3, as DNA: TGTGCCAGCAGCGCACAGGAAAGCAATCAGCCCCAGCATTTT.

The chain carries TRBV25-1 and TRBJ2-5; unclear D gene. Germline CDR1 MGHDK, CDR2 SYGVNS. Trimming took off 3 bases at V and 1 base at J, with 9 bases between the two ends. The CDR3 is 14 amino acids. This CDR3 reads CASSDRGIQETQYF. The CDR3, as DNA: TGTGCCAGCAGTGACCGCGGAATCCAAGAGACCCAGTACTTC.

The chain uses TRBV9 and TRBJ1-3; D gene ambiguous. Between the trimmed V and J ends, which lost 7 bases and 0 bases, there was a span of 2 bases. Germline-derived CDR1 and CDR2 are SGDLS and YYNGEE. The CDR3 has 11 amino acids. DNA for the CDR3: TGTGCCAGCCGCTCTGGAAACACCATATATTTT. Its protein product is CASRSGNTIYF.

This chain connects TRBV29-1 to TRBJ2-3; 11 bases fit TRBD2. V lost 7 bases, J lost 2 bases, and 11 bases stayed unmatched. The germline CDR1 and CDR2 sequences are SQVTM and ANQGSEA. The CDR3 covers 16 residues. The CDR3 spells CSASRGLADFTDTQYF. The CDR3 DNA follows: TGCAGCGCTTCAAGGGGACTAGCGGACTTCACAGATACGCAGTATTTT.

The V call is TRBV7-2, the J call TRBJ2-7, with D possibly being TRBD1 (6 bases). The V gene's germline CDR1 is SGHTA and CDR2 FQGNSA. Trimming left V 2 bases short and J 0 bases short, with 11 bases between. CDR3 length: 15 amino acids. The CDR3 spells CASSLKGESSYEQYF. The CDR3 coding sequence is TGTGCCAGCAGCTTAAAGGGGGAGAGCTCCTACGAGCAGTACTTC.

The CDR3 nucleotides are TGTGCCAGCAGTCCCTCCGATGGGGGAGGAAGATATGGCTACACCTTC. This gives the protein CASSPSDGGGRYGYTF. J is TRBJ1-2 and V is TRBV28, with a tentative D call TRBD1 (5 bases). Germline CDR1 is MDHEN and CDR2 is SYDVKM. This CDR3 has 16 amino acids. Trimming stripped 5 bases from V and 5 bases from J, with 21 bases between.

This chain joins TRBV19 and TRBJ1-2; 7 bases line up with TRBD1. This CDR3 region has 14 residues. The germline V gene has CDR1 LNHDA and CDR2 SQIVND (reference sequence). V shed 3 bases and J 7 bases; nucleotides not matched to a gene: 8. CDR3 in amino acids: CASSMEGAVSGYTF. The CDR3 DNA is TGTGCCAGTAGTATGGAGGGGGCAGTAAGTGGCTACACCTTC.

The rearrangement uses TRBV7-9 and TRBJ2-7; the match to TRBD2 covers 16 bases. The CDR3 contains 18 residues. J lost 2 bases, V lost 5 bases, and 9 bases had no gene match. Germline CDR1 SEHNR, CDR2 FQNEAQ (reference sequence). CDR3 sequence reads: CASSPPGLAGGRAYEQYF. CDR3 nucleotides: TGTGCCAGCAGCCCACCGGGACTAGCGGGAGGGAGAGCCTACGAGCAGTACTTC.

This chain uses TRBV4-1 with TRBJ2-7; 7 bases agree with TRBD2. CDR1 and CDR2 (germline): MGHRA, YSYEKL. With V trimmed by 1 base and J by 2 bases, 5 bases remained unmatched. The CDR3 extends over 15 amino acids. CDR3 DNA: TGCGCCAGCAGCCAAGGATCTGCGGGGGCCTACGAGCAGTACTTC. Translated, it gives CASSQGSAGAYEQYF.

The chain employs TRBV27 and TRBJ2-3, with TRBD1 identical over 9 bases. The CDR3 has 15 amino acids. V was pared by 6 bases and J by 1 base, with 5 bases of the junction left unmatched. In germline, CDR1 is MNHEY, CDR2 SMNVEV (reference sequence). The DNA for the CDR3 is TGTGCCAGCAGAAACAGGGGGCTTGGCACAGATACGCAGTATTTT. Translated, it gives CASRNRGLGTDTQYF.

This chain uses TRBV15 with TRBJ2-2, with D possibly matching TRBD1 (6 bases). This CDR3 is built from 14 residues. Trimming took off 1 base at V and 4 bases at J, with 7 bases between the two ends. Germline V CDR1 and CDR2: LNHNV, YYDKDF (reference sequence). CDR3: CATSRGGGTGELFF. DNA for the CDR3: TGTGCCACCAGCAGAGGAGGGGGCACCGGGGAGCTGTTTTTT. The full variable domain, with the rest looked up from reference TRBV15 and TRBJ2-2, is DAMVIQNPRYQVTQFGKPVTLSCSQTLNHNVMYWYQQKSSQAPKLLFHYYDKDFNNEADTPDNFQSRRPNTSFCFLDIRSPGLGDTAMYLCATSRGGGTGELFFGEGSRLTVL.

The rearrangement uses TRBV5-1 and TRBJ2-2, with 8 positions matching TRBD2. Unmatched junction bases numbered 11, after V lost 5 bases and J lost 2 bases. CDR3 size: 17 residues. Germline V CDR1 and CDR2: SGHRS, YFSETQ. The CDR3 here is CASRLRGGTQNTGELFF. CDR3 coding DNA: TGCGCCAGCAGGCTCCGGGGGGGGACACAAAACACCGGGGAGCTGTTTTTT.

CDR3 DNA sequence: TGCGCCAGCAGCTTGAGCACAGGGGCCACAGATACGCAGTATTTT. This gives the protein CASSLSTGATDTQYF. The gene calls are TRBV5-1 and TRBJ2-3, with 7 bases that match TRBD1. Trimming took 1 base from V and 2 from J; bases not matched to a gene: 4. CDR1 and CDR2 from the germline V gene are SGHRS and YFSETQ. The CDR3 extends over 15 amino acids. Filled out from reference TRBV5-1 and TRBJ2-3, the complete variable domain reads KAGVTQTPRYLIKTRGQQVTLSCSPISGHRSVSWYQQTPGQGLQFLFEYFSETQRNKGNFPGRFSGRQFSNSRSEMNVSTLELGDSALYLCASSLSTGATDTQYFGPGTRLTVL.

The chain carries TRBV5-6 and TRBJ1-6; D is possibly TRBD1 (5 bases). Germline V CDR1 and CDR2: SGHDT, YYEEEE. Trimming left V 0 bases short and J 0 bases short, with 7 bases between. CDR3 length equals 16 residues. The chain's CDR3 is CASSLARVSYNSPLHF. The DNA for the CDR3 is TGTGCCAGCAGCTTGGCCAGGGTCTCCTATAATTCACCCCTCCACTTT.